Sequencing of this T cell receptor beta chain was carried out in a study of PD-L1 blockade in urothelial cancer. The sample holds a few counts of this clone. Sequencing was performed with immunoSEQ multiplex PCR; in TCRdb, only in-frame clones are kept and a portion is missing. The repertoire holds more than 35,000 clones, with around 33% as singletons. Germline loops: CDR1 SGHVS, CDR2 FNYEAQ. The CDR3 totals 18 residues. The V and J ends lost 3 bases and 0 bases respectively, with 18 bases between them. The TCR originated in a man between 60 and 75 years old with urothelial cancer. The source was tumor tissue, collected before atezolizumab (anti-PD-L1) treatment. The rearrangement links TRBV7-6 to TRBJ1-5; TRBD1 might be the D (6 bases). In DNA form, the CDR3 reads TGTGCCAGCAGCTTGGTAGCGGGGACATACCCTAGCAATCAGCCCCAGCATTTT. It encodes CASSLVAGTYPSNQPQHF.